The 9 T cell receptor beta chains presented below share a single source sample, sequenced in a study of chemoradiotherapy in HPV16-positive cancers. Generated by immunoSEQ multiplex PCR, the TCRdb table keeps only in-frame clones and is missing some. The sample records some 800 clones, over 70% being singletons. The sequenced sample was tumor tissue, obtained from a patient who underwent chemoradiotherapy. The source of these receptors is a human donor with HPV-associated anogenital cancer.

Only one count was recorded for this clone. This chain connects TRBV5-1 to TRBJ2-2; 10 bases are shared with TRBD1. Germline CDR1 SGHRS, CDR2 YFSETQ. This CDR3 is 16 amino acids long. V shed 4 bases, J shed 5 bases, and the junction held 8 bases outside the gene matches. The CDR3 DNA reads as TGCGCCAGCAGCCGGGGACAGGGGCGTATTACCGGGGAGCTGTTTTTT. Translation: CASSRGQGRITGELFF.

This clone came up once. V is TRBV7-2 and J is TRBJ2-3; a possible D gene is TRBD1 (5 bases). The CDR3 contains 13 residues. Germline V gene lookup returns CDR1 SGHTA and CDR2 FQGNSA. Trimming cost V 2 bases and J 4 bases, with 7 bases left between them. The CDR3 spells CASSLQGADTQYF. In DNA, the CDR3 is TGTGCCAGCAGCTTACAGGGTGCAGATACGCAGTATTTT.

CDR3 DNA sequence: TGTGCCAGCAGCTTTCCTCGGACTAGCGGGCCTACGGAGACCCAGTACTTC. This codes for CASSFPRTSGPTETQYF. The chain joins TRBV11-3 to TRBJ2-5; 11 positions match TRBD2. V lost 3 bases to trimming and J lost 5 bases; unmatched junction nucleotides: 11. This CDR3 is 17 amino acids long. Germline CDR1 SGHNT, CDR2 YENEEA.

The V call is TRBV11-3, the J call TRBJ2-7, with 10 bases matching TRBD1. The ends lost 1 base at V and 5 bases at J; junction bases unmatched: 5. CDR3 length: 15 residues. CDR1 and CDR2 from the germline V gene are SGHNT and YENEEA. CDR3 DNA sequence: TGTGCCAGCAGCTTAGGAGCGACAGGGGGCCACGAGCAGTACTTC. Protein product: CASSLGATGGHEQYF.

The chain links TRBV5-1 to TRBJ2-5, with 10 bases aligning to TRBD2. The J call may be wrong; the DNA end is better matched by TRBJ2-7. CDR3 size: 16 residues. Per the germline V gene, CDR1 is SGHRS and CDR2 is YFSETQ. CDR3 nucleotide sequence: TGCGCCAGCAGCTTGGCCCGAGCGGGGGGGCAGGCCGAGCAGTACTTC. Its protein product is CASSLARAGGQAEQYF.

The V and J genes are TRBV5-1 and TRBJ2-3; 9 nucleotides match TRBD2. In germline, CDR1 is SGHRS, CDR2 YFSETQ. The V segment lost 4 bases and the J segment 3 bases; nucleotides outside the gene matches: 6. This CDR3 has 15 residues. CDR3 DNA: TGCGCCAGCAGCCGGAGCGGGGGGCCTACAGATACGCAGTATTTT. Translated, it gives CASSRSGGPTDTQYF.

This clone was counted between two and nine times. The gene calls are TRBV6-1 and TRBJ2-3; TRBD2 matches 10 bases. There are 16 residues in the CDR3. V gave up 2 bases and J gave up 1 base; unmatched junction bases: 3. Germline CDR1 reads MNHNS; CDR2 reads SASEGT. The CDR3 region is CASSEPSGGGTDTQYF. CDR3 bases: TGTGCCAGCAGTGAACCGAGCGGGGGGGGCACAGATACGCAGTATTTT.

The V gene is TRBV5-8, the J gene TRBJ2-7; 10 nucleotides line up with TRBD2. V lost 1 base and J lost 0; bases outside the gene matches: 4. This CDR3 has 16 residues. Germline assignment: CDR1 SGHTS and CDR2 YDEGEE. For the CDR3, the DNA is TGTGCCAGCAGCTTGACTAGCGGGGACCTCTCCTACGAGCAGTACTTC. It translates to CASSLTSGDLSYEQYF.

This chain uses TRBV19 with TRBJ2-1; 8 bases fit TRBD2. There are 18 residues in the CDR3. Germline loops: CDR1 LNHDA, CDR2 SQIVND (reference sequence). V dropped 5 bases and J dropped 0; count of bases not matched to a gene: 12. The CDR3 protein is CASSPYGGASSSYNEQFF. CDR3 DNA sequence: TGTGCCAGTAGTCCCTACGGGGGGGCCTCAAGCTCCTACAATGAGCAGTTCTTC.